A single TCR beta chain is shown here with its context. The sample originates from a study of blood T cell repertoires in COVID-19. Some clones are missing from TCRdb's copy, which holds only in-frame ones; the method was immunoSEQ multiplex PCR. The repertoire holds 180,000 or so clones, around 80% seen once, with 9.5% to 12% in the top ten. The clonotype comes from a man aged 45-60 years who had recovered from COVID-19. Sample: PBMCs or T cells enriched from blood (not recorded which).

CDR3 residues: CASSQQGGTEAFF. The DNA for the CDR3 is TGTGCCAGCAGCCAACAGGGGGGCACTGAAGCTTTCTTT. The chain recombines TRBV11-3 with TRBJ1-1; 8 nucleotides align to TRBD1. This CDR3 has 13 amino acids. Germline trimming cut 5 bases from V and 4 bases from J; bases unmatched to any gene: 3. Germline loops: CDR1 SGHNT, CDR2 YENEEA.